This T cell receptor beta chain appears in the sequencing data of a study of T cell changes during pregnancy in multiple sclerosis. Some clones are missing from TCRdb's copy, which holds only in-frame ones; the method was immunoSEQ multiplex PCR. Among around 62,000 clones listed, roughly 93% were seen once. The CDR3 totals 15 residues. V was clipped by 7 bases and J by 0 bases, with 18 bases between them. The V gene's germline CDR1 is GTSNPN and CDR2 SVGIG (reference sequence). The input for sequencing was CD8+ T cells from peripheral blood mononuclear cells, taken in the second trimester of pregnancy. This clonotype was obtained from a female donor with multiple sclerosis, enrolled in a pregnancy study. V is TRBV30 and J is TRBJ1-2; maybe TRBD1 (5 bases). The CDR3 loop is CAYPSGVITNYGYTF. CDR3 DNA sequence: TGTGCCTACCCCTCGGGGGTTATAACTAACTATGGCTACACCTTC. Full variable domain (outside the CDR3, taken from reference TRBV30 and TRBJ1-2): SQTIHQWPATLVQPVGSPLSLECTVEGTSNPNLYWYRQAAGRGLQLLFYSVGIGQISSEVPQNLSASRPQDRQFILSSKKLLLSDSGFYLCAYPSGVITNYGYTFGSGTRLTVV.